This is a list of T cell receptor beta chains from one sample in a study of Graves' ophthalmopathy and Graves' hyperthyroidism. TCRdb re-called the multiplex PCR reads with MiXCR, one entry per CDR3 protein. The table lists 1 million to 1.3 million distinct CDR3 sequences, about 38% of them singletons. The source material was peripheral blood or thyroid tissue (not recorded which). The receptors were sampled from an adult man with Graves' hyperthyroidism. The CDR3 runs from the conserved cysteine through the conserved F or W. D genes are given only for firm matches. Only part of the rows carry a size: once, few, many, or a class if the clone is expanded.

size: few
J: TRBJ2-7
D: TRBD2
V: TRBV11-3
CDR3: CASSLGAGPLYEQYF
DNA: TGTGCCAGCAGCTTAGGAGCGGGACCTCTATACGAGCAGTACTTC

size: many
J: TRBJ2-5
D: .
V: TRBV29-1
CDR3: CSGALARKETQYF
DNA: TGCAGCGGAGCATTAGCGCGAAAAGAGACCCAGTACTTC

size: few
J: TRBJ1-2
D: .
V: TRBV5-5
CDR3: CASSLDSANYGYTF
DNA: TGTGCCAGCAGCTTGGATTCAGCCAACTATGGCTACACCTTC

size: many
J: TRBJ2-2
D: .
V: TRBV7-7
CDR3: CASSAGRKNTGELFF
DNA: TGTGCCAGCAGCGCGGGACGGAAGAACACCGGGGAGCTGTTTTTT

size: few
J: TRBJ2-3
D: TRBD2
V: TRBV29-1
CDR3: CSVDGLAGVSTDTQYF
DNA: TGCAGCGTTGACGGTCTAGCGGGAGTTAGCACAGATACGCAGTATTTT

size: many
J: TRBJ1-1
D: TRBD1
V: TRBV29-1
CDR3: CSVQRGLDTEAFF
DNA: TGCAGCGTCCAGAGGGGGCTGGACACTGAAGCTTTCTTT

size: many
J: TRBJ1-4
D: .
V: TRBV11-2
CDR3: CASSLRGRGEKLFF
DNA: TGTGCCAGCAGCTTAAGAGGGAGGGGTGAAAAACTGTTTTTT

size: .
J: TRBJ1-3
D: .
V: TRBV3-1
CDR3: CASSQDVGGNTIYF
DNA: TGTGCCAGCAGCCAAGACGTCGGTGGAAACACCATATATTTT

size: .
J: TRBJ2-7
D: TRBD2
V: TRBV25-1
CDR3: CASSSPLAGGRGEQYF
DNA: TGTGCCAGCAGTTCCCCTCTAGCGGGAGGAAGGGGGGAGCAGTACTTC

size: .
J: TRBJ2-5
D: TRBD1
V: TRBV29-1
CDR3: CSVGQGWGAQYF
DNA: TGCAGCGTTGGACAGGGATGGGGAGCCCAGTACTTC

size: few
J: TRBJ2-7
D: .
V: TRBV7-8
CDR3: CASSPWTGGSGEQYF
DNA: TGTGCCAGTAGCCCCTGGACTGGGGGGTCCGGCGAGCAGTACTTC

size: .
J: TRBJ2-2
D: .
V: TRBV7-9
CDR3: CASSLSEEGNTGELFF
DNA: TGTGCCAGCAGCTTGTCCGAGGAAGGCAACACCGGGGAGCTGTTTTTT

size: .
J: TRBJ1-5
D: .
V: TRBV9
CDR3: CASRLQGGGQPQHF
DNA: TGTGCCAGCAGATTACAGGGCGGAGGGCAGCCCCAGCATTTT

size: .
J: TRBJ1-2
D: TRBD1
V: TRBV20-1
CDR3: CSARQGVYGFTF
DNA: TGCAGTGCTAGACAGGGGGTCTATGGCTTCACCTTC

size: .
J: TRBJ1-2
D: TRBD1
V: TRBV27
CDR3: CATRTGIYGYTF
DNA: TGTGCCACGCGGACAGGGATTTATGGCTACACCTTC

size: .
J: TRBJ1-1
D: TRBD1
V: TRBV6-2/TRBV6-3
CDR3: CACRRQGRTEAFF
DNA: TGTGCCTGCAGACGACAGGGGCGCACTGAAGCTTTCTTT

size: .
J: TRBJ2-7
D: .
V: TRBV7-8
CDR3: CASSLGAGRGTDTQYF
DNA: TGTGCCAGCAGCTTAGGGGCGGGGCGGGGCACAGATACGCAGTACTTC

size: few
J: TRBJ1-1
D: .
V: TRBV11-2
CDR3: CASSLVVKMNTEAFF
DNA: TGTGCCAGCAGCTTAGTTGTCAAAATGAACACTGAAGCTTTCTTT

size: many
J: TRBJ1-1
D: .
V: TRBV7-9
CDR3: CASSLAVERNTEAFF
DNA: TGTGCCAGCAGCTTAGCGGTAGAAAGGAACACTGAAGCTTTCTTT

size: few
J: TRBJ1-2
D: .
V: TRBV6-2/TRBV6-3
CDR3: CASRRGSVPGYTF
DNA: TGTGCCAGCAGAAGGGGATCGGTTCCTGGCTACACCTTC

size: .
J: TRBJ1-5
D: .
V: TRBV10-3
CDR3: CAISGENQPQHF
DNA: TGTGCCATATCAGGGGAAAATCAGCCCCAGCATTTT

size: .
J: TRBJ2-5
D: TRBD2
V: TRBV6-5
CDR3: CASSEFRLAEETQYF
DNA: TGTGCCAGCAGTGAGTTTCGACTAGCGGAAGAGACCCAGTACTTC

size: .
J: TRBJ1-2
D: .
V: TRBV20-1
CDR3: CSATGGDNYGYTF
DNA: TGCAGTGCAACAGGAGGGGACAACTATGGCTACACCTTC